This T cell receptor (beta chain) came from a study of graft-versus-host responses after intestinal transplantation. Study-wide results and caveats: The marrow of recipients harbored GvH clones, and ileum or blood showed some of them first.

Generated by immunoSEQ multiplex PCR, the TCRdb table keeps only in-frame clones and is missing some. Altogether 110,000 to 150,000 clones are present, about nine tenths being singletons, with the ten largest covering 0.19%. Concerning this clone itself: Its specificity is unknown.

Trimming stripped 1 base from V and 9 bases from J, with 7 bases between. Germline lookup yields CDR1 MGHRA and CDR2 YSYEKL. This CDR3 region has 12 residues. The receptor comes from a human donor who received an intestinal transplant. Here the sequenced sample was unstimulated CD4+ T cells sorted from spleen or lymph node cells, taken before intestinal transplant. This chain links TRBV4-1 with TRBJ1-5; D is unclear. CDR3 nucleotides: TGCGCCAGCAGCCAAGTCTCTGGGCCCCAGCATTTT. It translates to CASSQVSGPQHF.